The text below deals with one T cell receptor beta chain. This CDR3 is 14 amino acids long. Germline lookup yields CDR1 DFQATT and CDR2 SNEGSKA (reference sequence). Trimming pared 3 bases from V and 3 bases from J, leaving 12 bases between. The data were taken from a study of stem cell transplantation in POMP-related autoinflammatory disease. Profiled with immunoSEQ multiplex PCR; TCRdb holds only in-frame clones, not every one. The data show 68,000 or so clones, approximately 91% seen once. The sequenced sample was CD4+ T cells from PBMCs, obtained after stem cell transplantation. The receptor's source is a human patient with POMP-related autoinflammation and immune dysregulation (PRAID). The graft donor may have contributed some T cells. The chain is built from TRBV20-1 and TRBJ1-5, with no clear D. In DNA, the CDR3 is TGCAGTGCTAGTCCAGAGACCAACAATCAGCCCCAGCATTTT. Translated, it gives CSASPETNNQPQHF.